The entry below gives a single TCR beta chain sequence along with its context. Assay: immunoSEQ multiplex PCR; the TCRdb copy retains only in-frame clones and omits some. Seen here are some 260,000 clones, approximately 90% observed once, and the top ten hold roughly 6.8%. This sample stems from a study of blood T cell repertoires in COVID-19. V shed 5 bases and J 4 bases; nucleotides not matched to a gene: 6. CDR3 length equals 14 residues. Germline CDR1 is SNHLY and CDR2 is FYNNEI. This chain joins TRBV2 and TRBJ2-7, with TRBD1 matching 9 bases. The material sequenced was peripheral blood. The TCR originated in a woman aged 25 to 39 with COVID-19, enrolled during active disease. In nucleotides, the CDR3 is TGTGCCAGCAGTCCCGGGACAGGGAGATACGAGCAGTACTTC. Protein sequence: CASSPGTGRYEQYF.